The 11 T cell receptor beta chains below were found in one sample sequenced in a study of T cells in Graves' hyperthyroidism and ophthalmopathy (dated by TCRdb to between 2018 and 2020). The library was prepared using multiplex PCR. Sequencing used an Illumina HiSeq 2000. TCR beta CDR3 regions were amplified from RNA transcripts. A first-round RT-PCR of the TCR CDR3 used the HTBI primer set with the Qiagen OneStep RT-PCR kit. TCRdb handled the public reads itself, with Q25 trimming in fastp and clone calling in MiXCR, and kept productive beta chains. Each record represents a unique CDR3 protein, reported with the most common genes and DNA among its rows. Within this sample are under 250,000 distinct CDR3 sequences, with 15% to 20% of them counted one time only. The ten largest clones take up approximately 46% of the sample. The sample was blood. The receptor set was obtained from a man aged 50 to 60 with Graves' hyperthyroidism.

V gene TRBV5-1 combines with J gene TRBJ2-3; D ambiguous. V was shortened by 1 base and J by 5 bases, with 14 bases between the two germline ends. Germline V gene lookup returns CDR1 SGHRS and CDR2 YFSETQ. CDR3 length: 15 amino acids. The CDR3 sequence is CASSLSPQSKDTQYF. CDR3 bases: TGCGCCAGCAGCTTGAGCCCGCAGTCGAAAGATACGCAGTATTTT. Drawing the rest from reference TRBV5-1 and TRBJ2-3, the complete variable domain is KAGVTQTPRYLIKTRGQQVTLSCSPISGHRSVSWYQQTPGQGLQFLFEYFSETQRNKGNFPGRFSGRQFSNSRSEMNVSTLELGDSALYLCASSLSPQSKDTQYFGPGTRLTVL.

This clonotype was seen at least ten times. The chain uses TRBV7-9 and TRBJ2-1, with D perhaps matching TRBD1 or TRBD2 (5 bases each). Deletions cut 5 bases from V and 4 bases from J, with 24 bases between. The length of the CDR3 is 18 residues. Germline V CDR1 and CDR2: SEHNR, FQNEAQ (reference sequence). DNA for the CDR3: TGTGCCAGCAGCCTAGACTGGGGACCCTCAAGGGCATACAATGAGCAGTTCTTC. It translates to CASSLDWGPSRAYNEQFF.

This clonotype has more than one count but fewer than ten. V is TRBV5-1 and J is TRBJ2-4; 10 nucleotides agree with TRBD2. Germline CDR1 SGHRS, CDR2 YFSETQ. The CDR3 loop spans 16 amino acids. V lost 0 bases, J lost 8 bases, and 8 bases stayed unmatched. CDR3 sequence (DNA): TGCGCCAGCAGCTTGGAGCTACTAGCGGGAAGTGACATTCAGTACTTC. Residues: CASSLELLAGSDIQYF.

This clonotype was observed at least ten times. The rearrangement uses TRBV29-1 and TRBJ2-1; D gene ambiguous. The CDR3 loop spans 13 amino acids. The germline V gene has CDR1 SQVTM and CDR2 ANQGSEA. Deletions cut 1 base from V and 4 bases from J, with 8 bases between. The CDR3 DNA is TGCAGCGTTGAAGCGAAGCTGTACAATGAGCAGTTCTTC. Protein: CSVEAKLYNEQFF.

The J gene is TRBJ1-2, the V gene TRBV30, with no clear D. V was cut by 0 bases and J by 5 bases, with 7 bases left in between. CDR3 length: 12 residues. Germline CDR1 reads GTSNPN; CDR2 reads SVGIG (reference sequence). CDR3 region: CAWSVTHYGYTF. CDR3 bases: TGTGCCTGGAGTGTTACCCATTATGGCTACACCTTC.

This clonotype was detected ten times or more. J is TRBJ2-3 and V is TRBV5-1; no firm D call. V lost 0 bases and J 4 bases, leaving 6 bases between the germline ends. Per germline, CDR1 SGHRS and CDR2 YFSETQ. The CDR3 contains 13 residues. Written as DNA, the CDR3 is TGCGCCAGCAGCTTGGGAGGATCAGATACGCAGTATTTT. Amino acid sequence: CASSLGGSDTQYF.

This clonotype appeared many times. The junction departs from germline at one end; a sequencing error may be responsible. In nucleotides, the CDR3 is TGTGCCAGCAGCTCGTTGTTCAAGGGGAACCCTGAAGCTTTCTTT. Its translation: CASSSLFKGNPEAFF. The chain carries TRBV11-2 and TRBJ1-1; TRBD1 is a possible D gene (5 bases). Germline V gene data show CDR1 as SGHAT and CDR2 as FQNNGV. There are 15 residues in the CDR3.

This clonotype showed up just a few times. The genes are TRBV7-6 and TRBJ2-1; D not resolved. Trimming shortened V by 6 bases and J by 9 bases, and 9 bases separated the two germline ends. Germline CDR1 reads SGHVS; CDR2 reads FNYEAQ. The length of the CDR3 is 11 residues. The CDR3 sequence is CASSSSTEQFF. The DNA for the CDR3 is TGTGCCAGCAGTAGTAGCACTGAGCAGTTCTTC.

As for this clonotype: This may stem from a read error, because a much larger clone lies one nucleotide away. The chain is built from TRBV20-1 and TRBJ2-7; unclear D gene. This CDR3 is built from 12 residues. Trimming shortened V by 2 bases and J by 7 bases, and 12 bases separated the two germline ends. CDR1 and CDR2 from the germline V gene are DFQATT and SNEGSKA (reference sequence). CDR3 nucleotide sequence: TGCAGTGCTAGAAGGCGGCACCGAGAGCAGTACTTC. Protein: CSARRRHREQYF.

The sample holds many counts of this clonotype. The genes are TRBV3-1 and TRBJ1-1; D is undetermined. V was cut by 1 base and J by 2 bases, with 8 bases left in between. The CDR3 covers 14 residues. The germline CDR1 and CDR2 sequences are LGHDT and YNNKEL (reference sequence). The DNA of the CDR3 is TGTGCCAGCAGCCAAGGACATGATAACACTGAAGCTTTCTTT. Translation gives CASSQGHDNTEAFF.

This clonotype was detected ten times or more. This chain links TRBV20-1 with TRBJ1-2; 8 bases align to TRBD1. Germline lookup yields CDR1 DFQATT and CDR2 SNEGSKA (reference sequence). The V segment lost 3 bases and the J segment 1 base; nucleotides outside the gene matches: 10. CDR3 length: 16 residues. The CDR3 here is CSARPDGTGFNYGYTF. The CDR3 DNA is TGCAGTGCTAGGCCAGACGGGACAGGCTTTAACTATGGCTACACCTTC.